These 22 T cell receptor beta chains originate from one sample sequenced in a study of T cell responses to AZD1222 COVID-19 vaccine. TCRdb's table, derived via immunoSEQ multiplex PCR, lists solely in-frame clones and lacks some. In the table there are roughly 50,000 clones, 70% to 90% of which are singletons. The source was peripheral blood, collected 28 days after the second AZD1222 dose. The source of these receptors is an adult who received the AZD1222 COVID-19 vaccine.

The rearrangement links TRBV29-1 to TRBJ2-3; the D gene is possibly TRBD1 (6 bases). The CDR3 is made up of 16 amino acids. Germline values: CDR1 SQVTM, CDR2 ANQGSEA. Trimming removed 4 bases at V and 11 bases at J, with 28 bases between. Here the CDR3 reads CSVGAIGGGGSSEQYF. CDR3 bases: TGCAGCGTTGGGGCCATTGGGGGCGGCGGTAGCAGCGAGCAGTATTTT.

The chain has TRBV19 and TRBJ1-1, with D possibly matching TRBD1 (5 bases). V lost 4 bases and J 4 bases, leaving 13 bases between the germline ends. Germline V CDR1 and CDR2: LNHDA, SQIVND (reference sequence). CDR3 size: 14 residues. CDR3 DNA: TGTGCCAGTAGTAGAAGTCGCGGGGGCACTGAAGCTTTCTTT. It yields the protein CASSRSRGGTEAFF.

The chain links TRBV6-4 to TRBJ2-5; TRBD1 agrees at 7 bases. Germline CDR1 MRHNA, CDR2 SNTAGT. V dropped 0 bases and J dropped 1; count of bases not matched to a gene: 11. CDR3 length equals 18 residues. The CDR3 sequence is CASSDSRQGVGAQETQYF. In DNA form, the CDR3 reads TGTGCCAGCAGTGACTCGAGACAGGGAGTGGGGGCCCAAGAGACCCAGTACTTC.

The chain carries TRBV2 and TRBJ2-3, with 9 bases fitting TRBD2. Germline CDR1 reads SNHLY; CDR2 reads FYNNEI. The CDR3 runs to 15 residues. J gave up 2 bases and V 7 bases, and 7 bases lay outside the gene matches. CDR3 residues: CASMRLAGITDTQYF. As DNA, the CDR3 is TGTGCCAGCATGCGCCTAGCGGGGATCACAGATACGCAGTATTTT. The whole variable domain, remainder taken from reference TRBV2 and TRBJ2-3, is EPEVTQTPSHQVTQMGQEVILRCVPISNHLYFYWYRQILGQKVEFLVSFYNNEISEKSEIFDDQFSVERPDGSNFTLKIRSTKLEDSAMYFCASMRLAGITDTQYFGPGTRLTVL.

The chain has TRBV19 and TRBJ1-2; D is undetermined. CDR1 LNHDA and CDR2 SQIVND come from the germline V gene (reference sequence). Trimming stripped 6 bases from V and 2 bases from J, with 16 bases between. This CDR3 has 15 residues. CDR3 coding DNA: TGTGCCAGTAGCAATCGGACCGGTACGAACTATGGCTACACCTTC. It yields the protein CASSNRTGTNYGYTF.

The rearrangement joins TRBV6-5 to TRBJ1-2; D possibly corresponds to TRBD1 (6 bases). The CDR3 totals 14 residues. V shed 5 bases and J shed 5 bases, with 15 bases lying between them. The germline CDR1 and CDR2 sequences are MNHEY and SVGAGI. DNA of the CDR3: TGTGCCAGCAGTCTACAGGGTGAAGGGTATGGCTACACCTTC. Translation gives CASSLQGEGYGYTF.

V and J are TRBV7-9 and TRBJ1-2; D uncertain. The germline gives CDR1 SEHNR, CDR2 FQNEAQ (reference sequence). V gave up 5 bases and J gave up 12 bases, with 16 bases separating them. This CDR3 is built from 12 residues. The CDR3 coding sequence is TGTGCCAGCAGCCCCACGGAGTCAACCGACACCTTC. Amino acid sequence: CASSPTESTDTF.

The chain recombines TRBV21-1 with TRBJ2-5. TRBV21-1 is a recognized pseudogene. CDR3 length: 17 amino acids. CDR3 DNA: TGTGCCAGCAGCAAAGAGGTAGGACCTGGTTGTGGAGAGACCCAGTACTTC. Translation gives CASSKEVGPGCGETQYF.

CDR3 nucleotides: TGTGCCAGCAGTTTTTGGGACACCTCCTACGAGCAGTACTTC. Translated, it gives CASSFWDTSYEQYF. This sequence joins TRBV28 and TRBJ2-7; D perhaps matches TRBD1 (6 bases). Trimming stripped 3 bases from V and 0 bases from J, with 9 bases between. The CDR3 runs to 14 residues. Germline lookup yields CDR1 MDHEN and CDR2 SYDVKM. The whole variable domain, remainder taken from reference TRBV28 and TRBJ2-7, is DVKVTQSSRYLVKRTGEKVFLECVQDMDHENMFWYRQDPGLGLRLIYFSYDVKMKEKGDIPEGYSVSREKKERFSLILESASTNQTSMYLCASSFWDTSYEQYFGPGTRLTVT.

The rearrangement joins TRBV3-1 (or the pseudogene TRBV3-2) to TRBJ1-1; D is unresolved. The CDR3 has 14 amino acids. The V gene's germline CDR1 is LGHDT and CDR2 YNNKEL (reference sequence). The ends were cut back, 4 bases at V and 0 bases at J, with 9 bases in the middle. The CDR3 here is CASSPGSVNTEAFF. CDR3 coding DNA: TGTGCCAGCAGCCCCGGGTCAGTGAACACTGAAGCTTTCTTT.

J is TRBJ2-7 and V is TRBV5-1; the match to TRBD1 covers 8 bases. The CDR3 totals 13 residues. J gave up 4 bases and V 6 bases, and 6 bases lay outside the gene matches. Germline assignment: CDR1 SGHRS and CDR2 YFSETQ. As DNA, the CDR3 is TGCGCCAGCAACCCAGGGGGCTCTTACGAGCAGTACTTC. Translating gives CASNPGGSYEQYF.

This clone was counted between two and nine times. The genes are TRBV5-8 and TRBJ1-2, with D possibly matching TRBD1 (5 bases). The CDR3 contains 14 residues. In germline, CDR1 is SGHTS, CDR2 YDEGEE. Trimming left V 1 base short and J 8 bases short, with 15 bases between. This chain's CDR3 is CASSLPGTAWGYTF. Written as DNA, the CDR3 is TGTGCCAGCAGCTTGCCCGGGACGGCTTGGGGCTACACCTTC.

This chain links TRBV7-8 with TRBJ1-5; no definite D call. Trimming removed 5 bases at V and 11 bases at J, with 13 bases between. The V gene's germline CDR1 is SGHVS and CDR2 FQNEAQ. The CDR3 has 12 residues. CDR3 sequence: CASSPSVEAQHF. In DNA, the CDR3 is TGTGCCAGCAGCCCGTCAGTGGAGGCCCAGCATTTT.

This clone came up once. The chain recombines TRBV9 with TRBJ2-7; D is ambiguous. CDR3 length: 12 residues. Germline V lookup: CDR1 SGDLS, CDR2 YYNGEE. The germline V and J ends were trimmed by 7 bases and 4 bases, with 12 bases remaining between them. The DNA of the CDR3 is TGTGCCAGCTCCGTAGATGGTTACGAGCAGTACTTC. Translation gives CASSVDGYEQYF.

The V gene is TRBV19, the J gene TRBJ1-1; D not certain. The CDR3 loop spans 13 amino acids. Germline assignment: CDR1 LNHDA and CDR2 SQIVND (reference sequence). V lost 10 bases and J 3 bases, leaving 15 bases between the germline ends. The chain's CDR3 is CATYGFGYTEAFF. The CDR3 nucleotides read TGTGCCACCTATGGTTTCGGGTACACTGAAGCTTTCTTT.

This chain connects TRBV7-3 to TRBJ2-1, with TRBD2 matching over 11 bases. CDR1 and CDR2 from the germline V gene are SGHTA and FQGTGA. There are 15 residues in the CDR3. The V gene end was trimmed by 5 bases and the J gene end by 9 bases; junction bases not matched to a gene: 9. CDR3 loop: CASSAGTSGRTEQFF. The CDR3 coding sequence is TGTGCCAGCAGCGCGGGAACTAGCGGGAGAACTGAGCAGTTCTTC. Full variable domain (remainder filled in from reference TRBV7-3 and TRBJ2-1): GAGVSQTPSNKVTEKGKYVELRCDPISGHTALYWYRQSLGQGPEFLIYFQGTGAADDSGLPNDRFFAVRPEGSVSTLKIQRTERGDSAVYLCASSAGTSGRTEQFFGPGTRLTVL.

The chain uses TRBV11-3 and TRBJ2-1, with 7 bases that match TRBD2. CDR1 and CDR2 from the germline V gene are SGHNT and YENEEA. V lost 3 bases to trimming and J lost 12 bases; unmatched junction nucleotides: 17. CDR3 length: 16 residues. The CDR3 bases are TGTGCCAGCAGCTTCCCCTGGCAAGCGGGAATACCCAGGCAGTTCTTC. Amino acid sequence: CASSFPWQAGIPRQFF.

The rearrangement uses TRBV4-3 and TRBJ2-7; 9 bases align to TRBD1. This CDR3 comprises 18 residues. V shed 0 bases and J 3 bases; nucleotides not matched to a gene: 12. Germline assignment: CDR1 LGHNA and CDR2 YSLEER. The CDR3 nucleotides are TGCGCCAGCAGCCAAGAAGGGGGGACAGGGACCACAGTCTACGAGCAGTACTTC. As protein: CASSQEGGTGTTVYEQYF.

This chain uses TRBV18 with TRBJ2-2, with a weak D call TRBD1 (6 bases). V was trimmed by 3 bases and J by 4 bases, leaving 15 bases between them. CDR3 length: 16 amino acids. The germline CDR1 and CDR2 sequences are KGHSH and LQKENI. The CDR3 nucleotides read TGTGCCAGCTCACCGTCCATAGGCAGGGGCACCGGGGAGCTGTTTTTT. It codes for CASSPSIGRGTGELFF.

The rearrangement joins TRBV30 to TRBJ1-1; D unclear. The CDR3 totals 13 residues. Per germline, CDR1 GTSNPN and CDR2 SVGIG (reference sequence). With 4 bases removed from V and 1 base from J, the gap between germline ends came to 10 bases. The CDR3 protein is CAWKRITNTEAFF. In DNA, the CDR3 is TGTGCCTGGAAACGGATAACGAACACTGAAGCTTTCTTT.

There are many counts of this clone. The chain's CDR3 is CASSVGTSGIDEQFF. In nucleotides, the CDR3 is TGCGCCAGCAGCGTAGGGACTAGCGGGATTGATGAGCAGTTCTTC. This chain uses TRBV5-1 with TRBJ2-1; 13 bases line up with TRBD2. J lost 8 bases, V lost 4 bases, and 6 bases had no gene match. CDR3 length: 15 residues. CDR1 is SGHRS, CDR2 YFSETQ, per germline. The whole variable domain, filled in from reference TRBV5-1 and TRBJ2-1, reads KAGVTQTPRYLIKTRGQQVTLSCSPISGHRSVSWYQQTPGQGLQFLFEYFSETQRNKGNFPGRFSGRQFSNSRSEMNVSTLELGDSALYLCASSVGTSGIDEQFFGPGTRLTVL.

The chain uses TRBV6-5 and TRBJ1-1; no firm D call. Germline V lookup: CDR1 MNHEY, CDR2 SVGAGI. V was pared by 6 bases and J by 4 bases, with 18 bases between. The CDR3 has 15 residues. The CDR3, as DNA: TGTGCCAGCAGCCATATGGGCGGGGAGGGCACTGAAGCTTTCTTT. Encoded protein: CASSHMGGEGTEAFF.